The TCR beta chain described here comes from a study of cytomegalovirus exposure and HLA in healthy donors. The study, taken as a whole, reports: As was reported, the classifier diagnosed cytomegalovirus status with high specificity and sensitivity. The study flagged approximately 180 TCR beta chains as cytomegalovirus-associated.

TCRdb's table, derived via immunoSEQ multiplex PCR, lists solely in-frame clones and lacks some. Of 200,000 to 300,000 clones listed, around 87% are singletons. This CDR3 spans 14 amino acids. The trim removed 5 bases at V and 3 bases at J, leaving 2 bases unmatched. CDR1 and CDR2 (germline): SGHTS, YDEGEE. Comments on this clone: As yet, its antigen is unknown.

The TCR comes from a woman aged 25 to 39 in good health and CMV-seropositive. The sample taken for sequencing was PBMCs. The V and J genes are TRBV5-8 and TRBJ2-5; TRBD2 aligns across 12 bases. As DNA, the CDR3 is TGTGCCAGCAGGCGACTAGCGGGAGAAGAGACCCAGTACTTC. Its protein product is CASRRLAGEETQYF. Drawing the rest from reference TRBV5-8 and TRBJ2-5, the complete variable domain is EAGVTQSPTHLIKTRGQQATLRCSPISGHTSVYWYQQALGLGLQFLLWYDEGEERNRGNFPPRFSGRQFPNYSSELNVNALELEDSALYLCASRRLAGEETQYFGPGTRLLVL.